This T cell receptor (beta chain) derives from a study of radiotherapy plus CTLA-4 blockade in lung cancer. Assay used: immunoSEQ multiplex PCR; TCRdb lists only in-frame clones, some missing. Among nearly 15,000 clones listed, 65% to 75% were seen once. CDR1 is SGHTA and CDR2 is FQGNSA in the germline V gene. The J segment lost 5 bases and the V segment lost 5 bases, leaving 5 bases of the junction unmatched. The CDR3 extends over 15 amino acids. Details on this clone: Distinct nucleotide sequences in the sample also encode this CDR3.

The receptor was isolated from a human donor with non-small cell lung cancer whose response to radiotherapy plus ipilimumab could not be evaluated. The sample in question was peripheral blood, obtained from a patient treated with radiotherapy plus ipilimumab. This sequence joins TRBV7-2 and TRBJ2-2, with TRBD1 identical over 10 bases. The DNA for the CDR3 is TGTGCCAGCAGCCTAAGGGACAGGGGTACCGGGGAGCTGTTTTTT. Translation gives CASSLRDRGTGELFF.